Shown below are 29 T cell receptor beta chains from a single sample sequenced in a study of response to subunit inactivated influenza vaccine. TCRdb analysed the RT-PCR reads with MiXCR anew, one entry per CDR3 protein. Among some 500,000 distinct CDR3 sequences listed, 25% were seen once. The sequenced sample was CD4+ T cells sorted from PBMCs, obtained 4 to 6 days after vaccination. Receptor source: a man in his forties or fifties who received an inactivated influenza vaccine.

In this sample, this clonotype turned up a few times. The CDR3 spells CSVGGEGPLTDTQYF. CDR3 DNA: TGCAGCGTGGGGGGGGAGGGCCCCCTCACAGATACGCAGTATTTT. The chain couples TRBV29-1 to TRBJ2-3; 7 bases align to TRBD2. With 6 bases clipped from V and 2 bases from J, the junction kept 11 bases outside the gene matches. This CDR3 spans 15 amino acids. Per the germline V gene, CDR1 is SQVTM and CDR2 is ANQGSEA.

This clonotype was picked up a small number of times. V usage is TRBV7-2 and J usage is TRBJ2-1, with D perhaps matching TRBD2 (6 bases). The CDR3 consists of 15 residues. Germline CDR1 SGHTA, CDR2 FQGNSA. The V end was cut by 2 bases, the J end by 0 bases, with 8 bases between. CDR3 region: CASSLLAPSYNEQFF. DNA for the CDR3: TGTGCCAGCAGCTTACTAGCGCCCTCCTACAATGAGCAGTTCTTC.

V gene TRBV11-2 combines with J gene TRBJ2-5, with TRBD2 identical over 10 bases. This CDR3 has 16 amino acids. Germline lookup yields CDR1 SGHAT and CDR2 FQNNGV. V shed 5 bases, J shed 1 base, and the junction held 7 bases outside the gene matches. The DNA of the CDR3 is TGTGCCAGCAGCACCCGGACTAGCGGTTTCCAAGAGACCCAGTACTTC. Translating gives CASSTRTSGFQETQYF.

This chain uses TRBV20-1 with TRBJ2-1; the match to TRBD2 covers 10 bases. Germline V gene sequence: CDR1 DFQATT, CDR2 SNEGSKA (reference sequence). Trimming took 1 base from V and 7 from J; bases not matched to a gene: 7. The CDR3 runs 15 residues. CDR3 residues: CSARVASGSHNEQFF. In DNA, the CDR3 is TGCAGTGCTAGAGTGGCTAGCGGGAGTCATAATGAGCAGTTCTTC.

The rearrangement uses TRBV11-3 and TRBJ2-1; D might be TRBD1 (6 bases). Germline loops: CDR1 SGHNT, CDR2 YENEEA. V was shortened by 0 bases and J by 8 bases, with 14 bases between the two germline ends. The length of the CDR3 is 15 residues. The CDR3 is CASSLDPGAPHEQFF. In nucleotides, the CDR3 is TGTGCCAGCAGCTTAGATCCAGGGGCGCCCCATGAGCAGTTCTTC.

This chain joins TRBV20-1 and TRBJ2-3; the match to TRBD1 covers 8 bases. V shed 6 bases and J 3 bases; nucleotides not matched to a gene: 11. The CDR3 loop spans 15 amino acids. Germline assignment: CDR1 DFQATT and CDR2 SNEGSKA (reference sequence). As DNA, the CDR3 is TGCAGTGCCCGATCGGACAGGGTTGCAACAGATACGCAGTATTTT. It codes for CSARSDRVATDTQYF.

The rearrangement links TRBV5-1 to TRBJ2-5; possible D gene TRBD2, 6 bases. This CDR3 has 15 amino acids. The V end lost 1 base, the J end lost 2 bases, and 12 bases lay between the germline ends. The germline V gene encodes CDR1 SGHRS and CDR2 YFSETQ. The CDR3 region has the DNA TGCGCCAGCAGCTTGAGGAGGGATTTACAAGAGACCCAGTACTTC. Its protein is CASSLRRDLQETQYF.

This clonotype showed up just a few times. The J gene is TRBJ1-3, the V gene TRBV20-1; D unclear. The CDR3 has 13 residues. The V end lost 5 bases, the J end lost 1 base, and 9 bases lay between the germline ends. Germline CDR1 is DFQATT and CDR2 is SNEGSKA (reference sequence). The CDR3 nucleotides are TGCAGTGCTTCCTGGAGGTCTGGAAACACCATATATTTT. Amino acids: CSASWRSGNTIYF.

The chain has TRBV18 and TRBJ2-6; 7 positions match TRBD1. This CDR3 region has 18 residues. V trimming: 0 bases; J trimming: 0 bases; junction bases outside the gene matches: 5. Germline V gives CDR1 KGHSH, CDR2 LQKENI. CDR3 protein: CASSPPGQRISGANVLTF. The CDR3 DNA follows: TGTGCCAGCTCACCACCGGGACAGCGCATCTCTGGGGCCAACGTCCTGACTTTC. Combining the CDR3 with reference TRBV18 and TRBJ2-6 gives the whole variable domain NAGVMQNPRHLVRRRGQEARLRCSPMKGHSHVYWYRQLPEEGLKFMVYLQKENIIDESGMPKERFSAEFPKEGPSILRIQQVVRGDSAAYFCASSPPGQRISGANVLTFGAGSRLTVL.

This clonotype occurred many times. The rearrangement uses TRBV6-6 and TRBJ2-6; D possibly uses TRBD1 or TRBD2 (6 bases each). Trimming stripped 4 bases from V and 4 bases from J, with 20 bases between. Looked up from germline, CDR1 is MNHNY and CDR2 is SVGAGI (reference sequence). The CDR3 sequence is 18 residues long. CDR3 sequence reads: CASSFRGALGGGANVLTF. The CDR3 DNA reads as TGTGCCAGCAGTTTTAGGGGGGCCCTAGGTGGCGGGGCCAACGTCCTGACTTTC.

The sample holds a few counts of this clonotype. This chain uses TRBV5-1 with TRBJ1-5, with 7 bases that match TRBD1. Germline V CDR1 and CDR2: SGHRS, YFSETQ. After removal of 4 bases from V and 3 bases from J, the junction contained 7 bases not matched to a gene. CDR3 length: 15 residues. As DNA, the CDR3 is TGCGCCAGCAGCCCTTGGCAGGGGGACAATCAGCCCCAGCATTTT. This translates into CASSPWQGDNQPQHF.

The count of this clonotype is one. This chain connects TRBV5-5 to TRBJ2-3, with D possibly called TRBD1 or TRBD2 (5 bases each). Germline-derived CDR1 and CDR2 are SGHKS and YYEKEE (reference sequence). The CDR3 is 15 residues long. The germline V and J ends were trimmed by 5 bases and 3 bases, with 16 bases remaining between them. The DNA of the CDR3 is TGTGCCAGCAGACGGTATGGGGGAGAAACAGATACGCAGTATTTT. Its protein product is CASRRYGGETDTQYF.

There are a few counts of this clonotype. The genes are TRBV6-1 and TRBJ1-6; D not certain. The germline V and J ends were trimmed by 1 base and 7 bases, with 11 bases remaining between them. The germline V gene encodes CDR1 MNHNS and CDR2 SASEGT. CDR3 length: 15 amino acids. This chain's CDR3 is CASSEVFSFNSPLHF. For the CDR3, the DNA is TGTGCCAGCAGTGAAGTCTTCAGCTTCAATTCACCCCTCCACTTT.

The chain has TRBV6-2 or TRBV6-3 and TRBJ2-1; D is possibly TRBD1 or TRBD2 (5 bases each). Deletions cut 2 bases from V and 2 bases from J, with 10 bases between. CDR1 MNHEY and CDR2 SVGEGT come from the germline V gene. The CDR3 consists of 15 residues. CDR3 loop: CASSYEGLTYNEQFF. The CDR3, as DNA: TGTGCCAGCAGTTACGAGGGGCTGACCTACAATGAGCAGTTCTTC.

There are many counts of this clonotype. The rearrangement uses TRBV5-1 and TRBJ1-5, with D maybe TRBD1 (5 bases). V was trimmed by 1 base and J by 1 base, leaving 9 bases between them. CDR3 length equals 15 residues. Germline CDR1 SGHRS, CDR2 YFSETQ. The CDR3 loop is CASSLQGKSNQPQHF. Written as DNA, the CDR3 is TGCGCCAGCAGCTTGCAGGGTAAGAGCAATCAGCCCCAGCATTTT.

The chain combines TRBV5-8 with TRBJ2-3, with a possible D match to TRBD2 (6 bases). CDR3 size: 14 residues. Trimming removed 5 bases from V and 1 base from J, with 11 bases in between. CDR1 and CDR2 from the germline V gene are SGHTS and YDEGEE. This CDR3 reads CASRWRGRTDTQYF. DNA for the CDR3: TGTGCCAGCAGGTGGAGGGGACGCACAGATACGCAGTATTTT.

This clonotype came up many times. The gene calls are TRBV29-1 and TRBJ2-1; weak D call: TRBD2 (6 bases). V lost 6 bases, J lost 0 bases, and 18 bases lay in between. CDR3 size: 16 residues. Germline values: CDR1 SQVTM, CDR2 ANQGSEA. CDR3 DNA sequence: TGCAGCGTCCCAACTACATGGGGACTCTCCTACAATGAGCAGTTCTTC. It is translated as CSVPTTWGLSYNEQFF.

DNA for the CDR3: TGCAGTGCCCAGGGGTTTGCCTACGAGCAGTACTTC. Protein sequence: CSAQGFAYEQYF. This chain links TRBV20-1 with TRBJ2-7, with D perhaps matching TRBD1 (6 bases). This CDR3 spans 12 amino acids. Germline V gene sequence: CDR1 DFQATT, CDR2 SNEGSKA (reference sequence). V lost 6 bases to trimming and J lost 2 bases, with 11 bases between them.

This clonotype was counted a few times. J is TRBJ2-3 and V is TRBV20-1; D remains unclear. Per the germline V gene, CDR1 is DFQATT and CDR2 is SNEGSKA (reference sequence). The CDR3 runs to 12 residues. DNA for the CDR3: TGCAGCCTAAACAGAGGCACAGATACGCAGTATTTT. Residues: CSLNRGTDTQYF.

V and J are TRBV29-1 and TRBJ2-1, with 7 bases lining up with TRBD2. CDR1 SQVTM and CDR2 ANQGSEA come from the germline V gene. This CDR3 is built from 14 residues. V gave up 1 base and J gave up 4 bases; unmatched junction bases: 4. The CDR3 bases are TGCAGCGTTGAAGGGGCGGGGGTATACAATGAGCAGTTCTTC. It translates to CSVEGAGVYNEQFF.

The chain joins TRBV24-1 to TRBJ2-1; 8 nucleotides match TRBD1. Trimming removed 4 bases from V and 0 bases from J; junction bases left unmatched: 7. Looked up from germline, CDR1 is KGHDR and CDR2 is SFDVKD. The CDR3 runs to 17 residues. DNA of the CDR3: TGTGCCACCAGTGACACCCAGGGGGCCAACTCCTACAATGAGCAGTTCTTC. Residues: CATSDTQGANSYNEQFF.

There are a few counts of this clonotype. The chain has TRBV4-2 and TRBJ1-4, with 9 nucleotides matching TRBD1. Germline values: CDR1 LGHNA, CDR2 YNFKEQ. V lost 2 bases, J lost 0 bases, and 1 base stayed unmatched. The CDR3 totals 16 residues. The CDR3 here is CASSQRQGATNEKLFF. The CDR3 DNA follows: TGTGCCAGCAGCCAACGACAGGGGGCAACTAATGAAAAACTGTTTTTT.

This clonotype was seen a few times. The CDR3 DNA sequence: TGTGCCAGCAGTTTGCGGGGACTAGTGGGCGGCGATGAGCAGTTCTTC. It specifies CASSLRGLVGGDEQFF. V usage is TRBV28 and J usage is TRBJ2-1; the match to TRBD2 covers 8 bases. Germline values: CDR1 MDHEN, CDR2 SYDVKM. V was pared by 3 bases and J by 8 bases, with 12 bases of the junction left unmatched. The CDR3 contains 16 residues.

The table lists this clonotype with a count of one. The DNA of the CDR3 is TGCAGCGTTGCTGGGGCTAATGAAAAACTGTTTTTT. Protein sequence: CSVAGANEKLFF. This chain links TRBV29-1 with TRBJ1-4; the D is unclear. The germline V gene encodes CDR1 SQVTM and CDR2 ANQGSEA. This CDR3 has 12 residues. The ends were cut back, 4 bases at V and 3 bases at J, with 6 bases in the middle. The whole variable domain, remainder taken from reference TRBV29-1 and TRBJ1-4, is SAVISQKPSRDICQRGTSLTIQCQVDSQVTMMFWYRQQPGQSLTLIATANQGSEATYESGFVIDKFPISRPNLTFSTLTVSNMSPEDSSIYLCSVAGANEKLFFGSGTQLSVL.

CDR3 nucleotides: TGTGCCAGCAGTTTAGCGGGGTCACCTGAGCAGTACTTC. Protein sequence: CASSLAGSPEQYF. V gene TRBV12-3 or TRBV12-4 combines with J gene TRBJ2-7; no reliable D call. The V gene lost 0 bases and the J gene lost 7 bases, with 10 bases spanning the gap. The CDR3 has 13 residues.

The rearrangement uses TRBV6-1 and TRBJ1-5, with a possible D match to TRBD1 (6 bases). With 7 bases removed from V and 7 bases from J, the gap between germline ends came to 20 bases. The CDR3 covers 15 residues. Germline V lookup: CDR1 MNHNS, CDR2 SASEGT. The CDR3 spells CASTKWAGEGQPQHF. The CDR3 coding sequence is TGTGCCAGCACAAAGTGGGCAGGGGAGGGACAGCCCCAGCATTTT.

In this sample, this clonotype turned up a few times. The rearrangement links TRBV29-1 to TRBJ2-7; the D is unclear. The CDR3 contains 12 residues. Trimming pared 7 bases from V and 4 bases from J, leaving 14 bases between. Germline-derived CDR1 and CDR2 are SQVTM and ANQGSEA. The CDR3 spells CSAKGSGYEQYF. CDR3 nucleotides: TGCAGCGCCAAAGGCAGTGGGTACGAGCAGTACTTC.

V is TRBV12-3 or TRBV12-4 and J is TRBJ2-2; D gene ambiguous. This CDR3 contains 14 residues. With 3 bases removed from V and 5 bases from J, the gap between germline ends came to 10 bases. In DNA, the CDR3 is TGTGCCAGCAGTTTTTCTAGGGATACCGGGGAGCTGTTTTTT. Translation gives CASSFSRDTGELFF.

The CDR3 coding sequence is TGCAGCGTTACATTCAGGCCTGAAGCTTTCTTT. Protein: CSVTFRPEAFF. The V and J genes are TRBV29-1 and TRBJ1-1; D is undetermined. With 5 bases removed from V and 6 bases from J, the gap between germline ends came to 10 bases. Germline V CDR1 and CDR2: SQVTM, ANQGSEA. The CDR3 is 11 residues long. Full variable domain (remainder filled in from reference TRBV29-1 and TRBJ1-1): SAVISQKPSRDICQRGTSLTIQCQVDSQVTMMFWYRQQPGQSLTLIATANQGSEATYESGFVIDKFPISRPNLTFSTLTVSNMSPEDSSIYLCSVTFRPEAFFGQGTRLTVV.